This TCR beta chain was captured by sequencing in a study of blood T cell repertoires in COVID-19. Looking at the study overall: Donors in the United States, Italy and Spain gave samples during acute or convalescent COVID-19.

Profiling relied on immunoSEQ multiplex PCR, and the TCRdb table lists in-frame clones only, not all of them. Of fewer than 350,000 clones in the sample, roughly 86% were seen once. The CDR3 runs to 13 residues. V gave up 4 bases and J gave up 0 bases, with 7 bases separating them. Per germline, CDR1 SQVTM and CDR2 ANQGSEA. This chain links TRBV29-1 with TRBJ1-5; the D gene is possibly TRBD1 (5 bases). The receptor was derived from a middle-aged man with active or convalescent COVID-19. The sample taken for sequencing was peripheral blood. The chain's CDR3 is CSVVQGSNQPQHF. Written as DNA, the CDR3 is TGCAGCGTTGTTCAGGGTAGCAATCAGCCCCAGCATTTT.